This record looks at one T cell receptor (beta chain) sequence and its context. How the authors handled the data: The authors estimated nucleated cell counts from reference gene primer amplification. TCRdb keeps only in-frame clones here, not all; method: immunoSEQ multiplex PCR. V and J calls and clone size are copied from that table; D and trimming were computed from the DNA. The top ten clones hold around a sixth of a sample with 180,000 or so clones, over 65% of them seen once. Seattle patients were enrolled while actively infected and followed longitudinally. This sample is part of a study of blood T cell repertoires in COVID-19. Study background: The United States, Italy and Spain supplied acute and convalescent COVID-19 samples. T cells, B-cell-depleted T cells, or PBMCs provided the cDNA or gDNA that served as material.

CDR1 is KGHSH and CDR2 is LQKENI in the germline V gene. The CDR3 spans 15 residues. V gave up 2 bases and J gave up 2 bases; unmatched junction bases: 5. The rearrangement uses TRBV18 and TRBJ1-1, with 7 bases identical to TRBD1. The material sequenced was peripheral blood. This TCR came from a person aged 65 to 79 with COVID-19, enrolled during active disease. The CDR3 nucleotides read TGTGCCAGCTCACCAACTGGGACAGTCAACACTGAAGCTTTCTTT. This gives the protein CASSPTGTVNTEAFF.